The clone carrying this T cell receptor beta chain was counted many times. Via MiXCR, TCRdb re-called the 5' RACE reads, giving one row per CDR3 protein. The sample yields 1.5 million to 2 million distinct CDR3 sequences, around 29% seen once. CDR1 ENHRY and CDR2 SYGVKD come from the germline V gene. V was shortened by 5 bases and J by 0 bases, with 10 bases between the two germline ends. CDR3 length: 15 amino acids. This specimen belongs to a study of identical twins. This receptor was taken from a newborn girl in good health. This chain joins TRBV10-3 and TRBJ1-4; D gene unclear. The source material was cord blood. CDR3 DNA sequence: TGTGCCATCAGTTCCCGCGATACAACTAATGAAAAACTGTTTTTT. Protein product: CAISSRDTTNEKLFF.